The 4 T cell receptor beta chains presented below share a single source sample, sequenced in a study of immune cell composition in non-small cell lung cancer. TCRdb keeps only in-frame clones here, not all; method: immunoSEQ multiplex PCR. Of 2,000 to 2,500 clones in the sample, roughly 80% were seen once. Sequenced input: lung tumor tissue. All receptors come from a human donor with non-small cell lung cancer.

The chain employs TRBV19 and TRBJ2-1, with unresolved D. The V and J ends lost 5 bases and 8 bases respectively, with 13 bases between them. CDR1 is LNHDA and CDR2 is SQIVND in the germline V gene (reference sequence). This CDR3 comprises 13 residues. For the CDR3, the DNA is TGTGCCAGTAGTCTTAGGTCTAGTGATGAGCAGTTCTTC. It encodes CASSLRSSDEQFF. The whole variable domain, filled in from reference TRBV19 and TRBJ2-1, reads DGGITQSPKYLFRKEGQNVTLSCEQNLNHDAMYWYRQDPGQGLRLIYYSQIVNDFQKGDIAEGYSVSREKKESFPLTVTSAQKNPTAFYLCASSLRSSDEQFFGPGTRLTVL.

The CDR3 loop reads CASSHLGGGSRNEQFF. The DNA for the CDR3 is TGTGCCAGCAGCCACCTCGGGGGCGGGAGTAGAAATGAGCAGTTCTTC. The rearrangement links TRBV4-2 to TRBJ2-1, with D maybe TRBD2 (7 bases). From germline, CDR1 is LGHNA and CDR2 YNFKEQ. CDR3 length: 16 residues. The germline V and J ends were trimmed by 3 bases and 7 bases, with 19 bases remaining between them.

This chain uses TRBV19 with TRBJ1-1; the match to TRBD1 covers 9 bases. Germline lookup yields CDR1 LNHDA and CDR2 SQIVND (reference sequence). V lost 5 bases, J lost 5 bases, and 6 bases stayed unmatched. This CDR3 contains 14 residues. CDR3 protein: CASSVDRGRTEAFF. The CDR3 DNA reads as TGTGCCAGTAGTGTGGACAGGGGACGAACTGAAGCTTTCTTT.

The CDR3 protein is CASSLVGAGANVLTF. The DNA of the CDR3 is TGTGCCAGCAGCTTGGTGGGAGCTGGGGCCAACGTCCTGACTTTC. The chain is built from TRBV5-6 and TRBJ2-6, with TRBD2 as a possible D gene (5 bases). The CDR3 is 15 residues long. Trimming took 0 bases from V and 2 from J, leaving 6 bases between them. Germline values: CDR1 SGHDT, CDR2 YYEEEE.